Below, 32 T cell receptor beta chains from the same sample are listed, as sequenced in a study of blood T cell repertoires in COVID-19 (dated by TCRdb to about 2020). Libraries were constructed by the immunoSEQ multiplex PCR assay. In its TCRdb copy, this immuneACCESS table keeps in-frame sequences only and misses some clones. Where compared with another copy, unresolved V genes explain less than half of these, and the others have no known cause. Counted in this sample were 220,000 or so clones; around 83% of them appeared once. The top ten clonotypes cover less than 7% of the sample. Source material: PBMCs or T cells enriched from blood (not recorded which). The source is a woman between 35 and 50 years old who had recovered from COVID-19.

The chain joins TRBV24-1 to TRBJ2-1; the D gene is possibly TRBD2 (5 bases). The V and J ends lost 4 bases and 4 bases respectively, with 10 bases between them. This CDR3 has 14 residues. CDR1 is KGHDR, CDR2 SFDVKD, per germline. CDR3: CATSDHQRYNEQFF. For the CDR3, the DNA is TGTGCCACCAGTGACCACCAGCGGTACAATGAGCAGTTCTTC.

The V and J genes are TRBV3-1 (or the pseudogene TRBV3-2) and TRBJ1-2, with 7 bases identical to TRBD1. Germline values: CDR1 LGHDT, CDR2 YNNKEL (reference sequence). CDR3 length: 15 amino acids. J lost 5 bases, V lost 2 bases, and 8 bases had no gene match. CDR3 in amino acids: CASSQQGGDYYGYTF. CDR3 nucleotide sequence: TGTGCCAGCAGCCAACAGGGGGGAGACTATTATGGCTACACCTTC.

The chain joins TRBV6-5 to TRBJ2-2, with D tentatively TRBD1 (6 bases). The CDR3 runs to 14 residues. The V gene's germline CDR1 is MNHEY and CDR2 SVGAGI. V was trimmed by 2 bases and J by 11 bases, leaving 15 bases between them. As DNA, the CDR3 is TGTGCCAGCAGTTACAAGGGGGACGGGGTAGAGCTGTTTTTT. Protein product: CASSYKGDGVELFF.

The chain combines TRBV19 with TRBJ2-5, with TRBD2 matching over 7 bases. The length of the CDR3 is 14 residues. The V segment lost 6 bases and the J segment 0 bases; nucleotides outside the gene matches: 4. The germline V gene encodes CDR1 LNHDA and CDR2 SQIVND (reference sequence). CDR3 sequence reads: CASSARGNQETQYF. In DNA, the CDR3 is TGTGCCAGTAGCGCGCGGGGGAACCAAGAGACCCAGTACTTC.

In nucleotides, the CDR3 is TGTGCCACCCTTACTCCGGGACAGGGTAAGTACGAGCAGTACGTC. It codes for CATLTPGQGKYEQYV. V gene TRBV24-1 combines with J gene TRBJ2-7, with 9 bases aligning to TRBD1. The germline V gene encodes CDR1 KGHDR and CDR2 SFDVKD. The CDR3 consists of 15 residues. The trim removed 9 bases at V and 4 bases at J, leaving 12 bases unmatched.

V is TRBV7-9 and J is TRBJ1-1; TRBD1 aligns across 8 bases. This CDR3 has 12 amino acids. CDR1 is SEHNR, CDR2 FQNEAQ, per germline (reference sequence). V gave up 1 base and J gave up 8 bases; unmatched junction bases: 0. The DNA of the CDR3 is TGTGCCAGCAGCTTAGGGGACAGGGAAGCTTTCTTT. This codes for CASSLGDREAFF.

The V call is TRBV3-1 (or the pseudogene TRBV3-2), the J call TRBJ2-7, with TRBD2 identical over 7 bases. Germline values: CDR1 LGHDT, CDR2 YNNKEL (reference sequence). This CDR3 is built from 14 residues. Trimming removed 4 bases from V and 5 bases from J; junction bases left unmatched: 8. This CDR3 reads CASSRGGGVNEQYF. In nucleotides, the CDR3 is TGTGCCAGCAGCCGTGGGGGAGGGGTTAACGAGCAGTACTTC.

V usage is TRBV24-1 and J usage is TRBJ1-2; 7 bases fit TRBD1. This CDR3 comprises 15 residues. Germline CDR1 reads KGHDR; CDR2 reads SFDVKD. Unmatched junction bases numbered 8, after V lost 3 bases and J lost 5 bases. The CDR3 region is CATSDPDRAGYGYTF. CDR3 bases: TGTGCCACCAGTGATCCCGACAGGGCCGGGTATGGCTACACCTTC.

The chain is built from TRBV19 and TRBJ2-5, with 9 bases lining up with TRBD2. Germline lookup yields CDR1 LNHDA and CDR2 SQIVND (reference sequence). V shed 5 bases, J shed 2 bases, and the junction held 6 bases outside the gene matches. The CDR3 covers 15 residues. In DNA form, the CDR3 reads TGTGCCAGTAGTTTTGCGGGAGGGGCGCAAGAGACCCAGTACTTC. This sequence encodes CASSFAGGAQETQYF. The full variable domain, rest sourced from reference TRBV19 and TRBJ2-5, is DGGITQSPKYLFRKEGQNVTLSCEQNLNHDAMYWYRQDPGQGLRLIYYSQIVNDFQKGDIAEGYSVSREKKESFPLTVTSAQKNPTAFYLCASSFAGGAQETQYFGPGTRLLVL.

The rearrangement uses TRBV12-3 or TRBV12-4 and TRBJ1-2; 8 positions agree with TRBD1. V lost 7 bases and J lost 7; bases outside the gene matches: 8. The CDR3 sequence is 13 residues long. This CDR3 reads CASTGQGRGGYTF. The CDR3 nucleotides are TGTGCCAGCACCGGACAGGGAAGAGGTGGCTACACCTTC.

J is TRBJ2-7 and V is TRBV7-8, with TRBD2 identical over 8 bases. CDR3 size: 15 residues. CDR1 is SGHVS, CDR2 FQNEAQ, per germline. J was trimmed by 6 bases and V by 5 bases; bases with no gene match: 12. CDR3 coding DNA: TGTGCCAGCAGCCCGGGGGGGCTAGCGGTGGGCGAGCAGTACGTC. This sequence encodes CASSPGGLAVGEQYV.

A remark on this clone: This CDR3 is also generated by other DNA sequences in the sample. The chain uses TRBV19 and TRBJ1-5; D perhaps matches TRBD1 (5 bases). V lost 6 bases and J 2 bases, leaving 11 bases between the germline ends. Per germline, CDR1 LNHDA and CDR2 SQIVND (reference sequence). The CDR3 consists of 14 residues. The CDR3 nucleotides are TGTGCCAGTAGAAGGGGTGGGGGCAATCAGCCCCAGCATTTT. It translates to CASRRGGGNQPQHF.

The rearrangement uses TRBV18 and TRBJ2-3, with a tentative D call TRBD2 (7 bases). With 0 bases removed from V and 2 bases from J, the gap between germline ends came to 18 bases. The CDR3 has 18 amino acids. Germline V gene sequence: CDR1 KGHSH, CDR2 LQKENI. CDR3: CASSPPRGGAGHTDTQYF. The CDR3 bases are TGTGCCAGCTCACCACCGCGCGGGGGAGCGGGACACACAGATACGCAGTATTTT.

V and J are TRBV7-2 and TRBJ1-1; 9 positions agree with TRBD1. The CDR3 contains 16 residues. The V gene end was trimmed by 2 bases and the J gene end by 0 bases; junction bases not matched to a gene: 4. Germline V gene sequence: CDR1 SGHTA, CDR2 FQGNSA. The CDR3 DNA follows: TGTGCCAGCAGCTTAAGGGGACAGGGCTTGAACACTGAAGCTTTCTTT. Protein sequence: CASSLRGQGLNTEAFF.

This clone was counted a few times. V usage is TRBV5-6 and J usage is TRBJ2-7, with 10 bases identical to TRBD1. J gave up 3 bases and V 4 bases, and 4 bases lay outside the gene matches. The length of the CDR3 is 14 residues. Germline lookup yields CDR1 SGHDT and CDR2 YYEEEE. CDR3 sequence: CASSPRTGGYEQYV. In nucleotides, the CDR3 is TGTGCCAGCAGCCCAAGGACAGGGGGCTACGAGCAGTACGTC.

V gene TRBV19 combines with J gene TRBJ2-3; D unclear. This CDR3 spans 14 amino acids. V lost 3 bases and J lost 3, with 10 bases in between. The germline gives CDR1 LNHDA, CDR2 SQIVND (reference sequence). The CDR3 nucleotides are TGTGCCAGTAGTATGCCGACTCGGACAGATACGCAGTATTTT. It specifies CASSMPTRTDTQYF.

CDR3 coding DNA: TGTGCCTGGACCTCTAGCGAACCGAACACCGGGGAGCTGTTTTTT. Translating it yields CAWTSSEPNTGELFF. The V gene is TRBV30, the J gene TRBJ2-2; a weak D match, TRBD2 (6 bases). This CDR3 has 15 residues. Germline values: CDR1 GTSNPN, CDR2 SVGIG (reference sequence). Trimming removed 4 bases at V and 0 bases at J, with 12 bases between.

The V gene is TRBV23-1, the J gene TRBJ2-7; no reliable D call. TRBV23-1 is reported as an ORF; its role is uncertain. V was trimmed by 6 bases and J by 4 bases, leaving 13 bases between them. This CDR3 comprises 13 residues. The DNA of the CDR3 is TGCGCCAGCAGCCTACCTCAGCGTTACGAGCAGTACGTC. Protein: CASSLPQRYEQYV.

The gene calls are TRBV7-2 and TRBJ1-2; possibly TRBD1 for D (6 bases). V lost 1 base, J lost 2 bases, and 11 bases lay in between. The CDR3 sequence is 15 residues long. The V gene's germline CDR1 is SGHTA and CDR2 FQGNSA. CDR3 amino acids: CASSLDRTVNYGYTF. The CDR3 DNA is TGTGCCAGCAGCTTAGATCGGACAGTCAACTATGGCTACACCTTC.

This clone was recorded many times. Here the CDR3 reads CASSRTGYEQYV. As DNA, the CDR3 is TGTGCCAGCAGCCGGACAGGCTACGAGCAGTACGTC. The genes are TRBV7-9 and TRBJ2-7; TRBD1 matches 7 bases. The trim removed 5 bases at V and 3 bases at J, leaving 1 base unmatched. Germline V gene lookup returns CDR1 SEHNR and CDR2 FQNEAQ (reference sequence). This CDR3 has 12 residues.

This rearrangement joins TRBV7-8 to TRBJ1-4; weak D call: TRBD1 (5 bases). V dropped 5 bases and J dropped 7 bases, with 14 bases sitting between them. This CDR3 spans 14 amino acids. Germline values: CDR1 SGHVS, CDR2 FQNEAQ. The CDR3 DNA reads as TGTGCCAGCAGCACGAAAGGGGTCCCTGAAAAACTGTTTTTT. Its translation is CASSTKGVPEKLFF.

The CDR3 region is CASSEYGTPNNSPLHF. The CDR3 DNA reads TGTGCCAGCAGTGAGTACGGGACACCAAATAATTCACCCCTCCACTTT. The rearrangement links TRBV25-1 to TRBJ1-6; possibly TRBD1 for D (6 bases). The CDR3 extends over 16 amino acids. Trimming shortened V by 3 bases and J by 5 bases, and 14 bases separated the two germline ends. Germline V gene sequence: CDR1 MGHDK, CDR2 SYGVNS.

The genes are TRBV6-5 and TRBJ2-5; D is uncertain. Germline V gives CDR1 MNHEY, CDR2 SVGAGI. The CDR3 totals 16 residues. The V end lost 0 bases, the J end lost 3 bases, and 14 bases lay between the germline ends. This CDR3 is CASSYSSVSVKETQYF. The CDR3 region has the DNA TGTGCCAGCAGTTACTCGAGCGTCAGCGTAAAAGAGACCCAGTACTTC.

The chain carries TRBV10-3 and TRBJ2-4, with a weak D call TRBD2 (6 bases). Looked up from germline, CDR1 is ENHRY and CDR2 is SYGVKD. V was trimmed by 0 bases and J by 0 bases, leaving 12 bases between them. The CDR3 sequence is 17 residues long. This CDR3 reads CAISESYGDLAKNIQYF. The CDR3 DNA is TGTGCCATCAGTGAGTCGTACGGGGACTTAGCCAAAAACATTCAGTACTTC.

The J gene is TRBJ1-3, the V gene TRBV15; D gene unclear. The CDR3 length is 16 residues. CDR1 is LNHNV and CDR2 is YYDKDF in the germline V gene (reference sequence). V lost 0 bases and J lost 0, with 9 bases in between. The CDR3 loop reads CATSRDRSPSGNTIYF. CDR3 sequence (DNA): TGTGCCACCAGCAGAGACAGATCTCCCTCTGGAAACACCATATATTTT. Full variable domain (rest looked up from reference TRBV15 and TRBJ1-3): DAMVIQNPRYQVTQFGKPVTLSCSQTLNHNVMYWYQQKSSQAPKLLFHYYDKDFNNEADTPDNFQSRRPNTSFCFLDIRSPGLGDTAMYLCATSRDRSPSGNTIYFGEGSWLTVV.

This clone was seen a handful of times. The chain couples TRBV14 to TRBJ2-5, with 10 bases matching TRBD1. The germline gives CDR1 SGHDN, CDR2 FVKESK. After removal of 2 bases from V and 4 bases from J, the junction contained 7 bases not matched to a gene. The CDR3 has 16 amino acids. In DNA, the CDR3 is TGTGCCAGCAGCCAATTCCGGACAGGGGGAAGAGAGACCCAGTACTTC. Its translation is CASSQFRTGGRETQYF.

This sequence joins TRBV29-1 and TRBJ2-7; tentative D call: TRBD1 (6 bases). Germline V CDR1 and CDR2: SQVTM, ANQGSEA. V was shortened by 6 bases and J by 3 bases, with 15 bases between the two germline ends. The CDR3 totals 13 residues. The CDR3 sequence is CSVPGDAFYEQYF. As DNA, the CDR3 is TGCAGCGTCCCAGGGGATGCTTTCTACGAGCAGTACTTC.

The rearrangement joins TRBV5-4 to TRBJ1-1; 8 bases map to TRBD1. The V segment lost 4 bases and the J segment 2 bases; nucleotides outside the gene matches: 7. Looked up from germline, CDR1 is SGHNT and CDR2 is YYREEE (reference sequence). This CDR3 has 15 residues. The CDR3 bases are TGTGCCAGCAGCCCTAAACAGGGGGTAAACACTGAAGCTTTCTTT. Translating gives CASSPKQGVNTEAFF.

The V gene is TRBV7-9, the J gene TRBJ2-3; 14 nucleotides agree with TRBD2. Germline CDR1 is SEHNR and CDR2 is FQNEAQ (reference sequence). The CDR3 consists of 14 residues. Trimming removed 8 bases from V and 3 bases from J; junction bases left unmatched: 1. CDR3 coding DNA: TGTGCCAGCGGGACTAGCGGGAGAACAGATACGCAGTATTTT. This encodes CASGTSGRTDTQYF.

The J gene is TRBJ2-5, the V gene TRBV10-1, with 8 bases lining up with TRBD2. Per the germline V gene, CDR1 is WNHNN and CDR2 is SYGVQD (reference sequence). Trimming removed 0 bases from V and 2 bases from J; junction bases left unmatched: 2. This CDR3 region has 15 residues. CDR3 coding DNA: TGCGCCAGCAGTGAGTCGCGCGGGGGGCAAGAGACCCAGTACTTC. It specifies CASSESRGGQETQYF.

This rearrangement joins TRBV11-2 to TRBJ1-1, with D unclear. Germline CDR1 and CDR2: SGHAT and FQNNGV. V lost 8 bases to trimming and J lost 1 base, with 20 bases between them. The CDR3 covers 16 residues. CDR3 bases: TGTGCCAGCCGTGGGCTACAGTCGCCAAGGAACACTGAAGCTTTCTTT. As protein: CASRGLQSPRNTEAFF.

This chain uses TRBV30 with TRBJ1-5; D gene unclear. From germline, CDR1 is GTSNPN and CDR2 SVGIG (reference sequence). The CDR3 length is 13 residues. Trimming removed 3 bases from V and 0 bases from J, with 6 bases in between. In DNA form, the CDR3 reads TGTGCCTGGAGCCCAGATAGCAATCAGCCCCAGCATTTT. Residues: CAWSPDSNQPQHF. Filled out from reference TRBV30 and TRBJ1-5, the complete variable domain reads SQTIHQWPATLVQPVGSPLSLECTVEGTSNPNLYWYRQAAGRGLQLLFYSVGIGQISSEVPQNLSASRPQDRQFILSSKKLLLSDSGFYLCAWSPDSNQPQHFGDGTRLSIL.